The 30 T cell receptor beta chains presented below share a single source sample, sequenced in a study of cytomegalovirus exposure and HLA in healthy donors. The PCR was carried out with 60 Vbeta primers and 13 Jbeta primers. The protocol was immunoSEQ multiplex PCR, while the TCRdb copy is restricted to in-frame clones and leaves out a portion. The table has about 110,000 clones, 79% seen once. Sequencing input: PBMCs. The receptors stem from a man younger than 40 in good health and CMV-seropositive.

There are a few counts of this clone. The rearrangement joins TRBV5-1 to TRBJ1-4; D is undetermined. V lost 0 bases and J 3 bases, leaving 9 bases between the germline ends. The CDR3 contains 15 residues. CDR1 SGHRS and CDR2 YFSETQ come from the germline V gene. The CDR3: CASSLEPGSNEKLFF. CDR3 nucleotides: TGCGCCAGCAGCTTGGAGCCAGGTTCTAATGAAAAACTGTTTTTT. Supplemented by reference TRBV5-1 and TRBJ1-4, the full variable domain reads KAGVTQTPRYLIKTRGQQVTLSCSPISGHRSVSWYQQTPGQGLQFLFEYFSETQRNKGNFPGRFSGRQFSNSRSEMNVSTLELGDSALYLCASSLEPGSNEKLFFGSGTQLSVL.

The genes are TRBV27 and TRBJ1-6, with 8 bases identical to TRBD1. After removal of 7 bases from V and 10 bases from J, the junction contained 12 bases not matched to a gene. In germline, CDR1 is MNHEY, CDR2 SMNVEV (reference sequence). This CDR3 contains 15 residues. The CDR3 spells CASTPSWTGLSPLHF. CDR3 DNA sequence: TGTGCCAGCACCCCTAGCTGGACAGGGCTCTCACCCCTCCACTTT.

The chain combines TRBV7-2 with TRBJ2-3; D is uncertain. Trimming left V 3 bases short and J 3 bases short, with 7 bases between. This CDR3 is built from 13 residues. CDR1 is SGHTA, CDR2 FQGNSA, per germline. The CDR3 DNA follows: TGTGCCAGCAGCTTTTTTCGGACAGATACGCAGTATTTT. It translates to CASSFFRTDTQYF. The full variable domain, its missing parts supplied by reference TRBV7-2 and TRBJ2-3, is GAGVSQSPSNKVTEKGKDVELRCDPISGHTALYWYRQSLGQGLEFLIYFQGNSAPDKSGLPSDRFSAERTGGSVSTLTIQRTQQEDSAVYLCASSFFRTDTQYFGPGTRLTVL.

The V gene is TRBV6-5, the J gene TRBJ2-5, with D perhaps TRBD2 (5 bases). The CDR3 has 14 amino acids. Trimming shortened V by 6 bases and J by 6 bases, and 17 bases separated the two germline ends. CDR1 and CDR2 from the germline V gene are MNHEY and SVGAGI. DNA for the CDR3: TGTGCCAGCAGCGACAACCCGGGCGGGCAGACCCAGTACTTC. Translated: CASSDNPGGQTQYF.

This clone was seen a single time. The rearrangement links TRBV9 to TRBJ2-5, with 7 bases matching TRBD1. TRBJ2-7 explains the end of the DNA better; the J call may be wrong. CDR3 size: 13 residues. The V gene's germline CDR1 is SGDLS and CDR2 YYNGEE. CDR3: CASSVGDSYEQYF. The CDR3 region has the DNA TGTGCCAGCAGCGTAGGGGACAGCTACGAGCAGTACTTC.

DNA for the CDR3: TGTGCCAGCAGCCGTAACTACGAGCAGTACTTC. It specifies CASSRNYEQYF. V usage is TRBV5-8 and J usage is TRBJ2-7; D is uncertain. The CDR3 length is 11 residues. Germline assignment: CDR1 SGHTS and CDR2 YDEGEE. V lost 4 bases to trimming and J lost 3 bases, with 5 bases between them. Full variable domain (outside the CDR3, taken from reference TRBV5-8 and TRBJ2-7): EAGVTQSPTHLIKTRGQQATLRCSPISGHTSVYWYQQALGLGLQFLLWYDEGEERNRGNFPPRFSGRQFPNYSSELNVNALELEDSALYLCASSRNYEQYFGPGTRLTVT.

V usage is TRBV10-3 and J usage is TRBJ2-1, with D perhaps TRBD1 (6 bases). Trimming removed 10 bases at V and 5 bases at J, with 18 bases between. The CDR3 is made up of 14 amino acids. The germline V gene encodes CDR1 ENHRY and CDR2 SYGVKD. This CDR3 is CASQQGEDNNEQFF. Written as DNA, the CDR3 is TGTGCCAGCCAACAGGGAGAGGATAACAATGAGCAGTTCTTC.

This rearrangement joins TRBV4-2 to TRBJ2-1; 14 bases agree with TRBD2. The CDR3 has 16 amino acids. The trim removed 1 base at V and 7 bases at J, leaving 3 bases unmatched. Germline CDR1 reads LGHNA; CDR2 reads YNFKEQ. The CDR3 protein is CASSQGLAGGFNEQFF. As DNA, the CDR3 is TGTGCCAGCAGCCAAGGACTAGCGGGGGGGTTTAATGAGCAGTTCTTC.

The chain joins TRBV5-4 to TRBJ2-5; 7 positions match TRBD2. The CDR3 has 17 residues. Trimming took 1 base from V and 2 from J; bases not matched to a gene: 11. Germline V gene sequence: CDR1 SGHNT, CDR2 YYREEE (reference sequence). The CDR3 protein is CASSLRLKRGGQETQYF. In DNA form, the CDR3 reads TGTGCCAGCAGCTTGAGACTAAAGCGGGGCGGGCAAGAGACCCAGTACTTC. Complete variable domain (other parts from reference TRBV5-4 and TRBJ2-5): ETGVTQSPTHLIKTRGQQVTLRCSSQSGHNTVSWYQQALGQGPQFIFQYYREEENGRGNFPPRFSGLQFPNYSSELNVNALELDDSALYLCASSLRLKRGGQETQYFGPGTRLLVL.

This clone was found a few times. The genes are TRBV19 and TRBJ2-7; TRBD1 is a possible D gene (5 bases). The CDR3 length is 17 residues. CDR1 is LNHDA, CDR2 SQIVND, per germline (reference sequence). V lost 3 bases to trimming and J lost 0 bases, with 18 bases between them. CDR3 nucleotide sequence: TGTGCCAGTAGTATCCGCAGACAGATAGTTAGCTCCTACGAGCAGTACTTC. This sequence encodes CASSIRRQIVSSYEQYF.

V usage is TRBV5-1 and J usage is TRBJ1-2; the match to TRBD1 covers 10 bases. V dropped 4 bases and J dropped 4; count of bases not matched to a gene: 10. The CDR3 totals 16 residues. Germline-derived CDR1 and CDR2 are SGHRS and YFSETQ. The CDR3 reads CASSGARDRGGYGYTF. CDR3 DNA: TGCGCCAGCAGCGGGGCCCGGGACAGGGGAGGCTATGGCTACACCTTC.

The V call is TRBV19, the J call TRBJ1-1; 11 bases fit TRBD1. The CDR3 extends over 15 amino acids. The V and J ends lost 6 bases and 8 bases, in that order; junction bases with no gene match: 11. Germline CDR1 is LNHDA and CDR2 is SQIVND (reference sequence). CDR3 bases: TGTGCCAGTAGGTTGCACGGACAGGGGGCTGGGGAAGCTTTCTTT. It yields the protein CASRLHGQGAGEAFF. The complete variable domain, with remaining parts taken from reference TRBV19 and TRBJ1-1, reads DGGITQSPKYLFRKEGQNVTLSCEQNLNHDAMYWYRQDPGQGLRLIYYSQIVNDFQKGDIAEGYSVSREKKESFPLTVTSAQKNPTAFYLCASRLHGQGAGEAFFGQGTRLTVV.

The V and J genes are TRBV28 and TRBJ2-5; D might be TRBD1 (5 bases). The germline V gene encodes CDR1 MDHEN and CDR2 SYDVKM. The CDR3 loop spans 13 amino acids. The V end lost 6 bases, the J end lost 5 bases, and 13 bases lay between the germline ends. The CDR3 region is CASRPRGLETQYF. CDR3 coding DNA: TGTGCCAGCAGGCCTAGGGGTTTGGAGACCCAGTACTTC.

The chain couples TRBV6-5 to TRBJ1-2; maybe TRBD1 (6 bases). The CDR3 spans 15 residues. Trimming cost V 5 bases and J 3 bases, with 16 bases left between them. Germline-derived CDR1 and CDR2 are MNHEY and SVGAGI. This chain's CDR3 is CASSTGGWYDYGYTF. The CDR3 coding sequence is TGTGCCAGCAGTACGGGGGGCTGGTATGACTATGGCTACACCTTC.

V and J are TRBV7-9 and TRBJ2-1; the D gene is possibly TRBD2 (5 bases). This CDR3 has 13 amino acids. Germline loops: CDR1 SEHNR, CDR2 FQNEAQ (reference sequence). The ends were cut back, 1 base at V and 6 bases at J, with 7 bases in the middle. The CDR3 loop reads CASSLERANEQFF. CDR3 bases: TGTGCCAGCAGCTTAGAGAGGGCCAATGAGCAGTTCTTC.

The rearrangement links TRBV27 to TRBJ2-3; D might be TRBD1 (6 bases). Trimming took off 6 bases at V and 1 base at J, with 14 bases between the two ends. The germline V gene encodes CDR1 MNHEY and CDR2 SMNVEV (reference sequence). The CDR3 covers 15 residues. In DNA form, the CDR3 reads TGTGCCAGCAGCCCAGGGGACGGTGGCACAGATACGCAGTATTTT. Protein sequence: CASSPGDGGTDTQYF.

The V call is TRBV2, the J call TRBJ1-3; 9 nucleotides align to TRBD1. The CDR3 length is 14 residues. J was trimmed by 2 bases and V by 8 bases; bases with no gene match: 4. Germline CDR1 SNHLY, CDR2 FYNNEI. CDR3 DNA: TGTGCCAGCGGAACAGGGGGCACTGGAAACACCATATATTTT. This translates into CASGTGGTGNTIYF.

This clone appeared a few times. The chain is built from TRBV14 and TRBJ1-4; TRBD1 matches at 8 bases. J was trimmed by 5 bases and V by 5 bases; bases with no gene match: 7. CDR1 and CDR2 (germline): SGHDN, FVKESK. The CDR3 is 15 amino acids. For the CDR3, the DNA is TGTGCCAGCAGCACCCGGACAGGGCCCAATGAAAAACTGTTTTTT. Its translation is CASSTRTGPNEKLFF.

This chain links TRBV5-5 with TRBJ1-2; 7 positions match TRBD1. The CDR3 is 15 residues long. CDR1 SGHKS and CDR2 YYEKEE come from the germline V gene (reference sequence). Germline trimming cut 2 bases from V and 4 bases from J; bases unmatched to any gene: 8. The CDR3 reads CASSLNRDRTYGYTF. CDR3 DNA: TGTGCCAGCAGCTTAAACCGGGACAGAACCTATGGCTACACCTTC.

The chain links TRBV10-2 to TRBJ2-7; 9 bases agree with TRBD2. The CDR3 length is 14 residues. V was pared by 7 bases and J by 5 bases, with 9 bases of the junction left unmatched. Germline V CDR1 and CDR2: WSHSY, SAAADI. CDR3 nucleotide sequence: TGCGCCAGCAAAGCTAGCGGGGCTTGGGACGAGCAGTACTTC. It translates to CASKASGAWDEQYF.

The chain links TRBV4-2 to TRBJ1-1; TRBD1 might be the D (6 bases). This CDR3 contains 15 residues. Germline lookup yields CDR1 LGHNA and CDR2 YNFKEQ. The germline V and J ends were trimmed by 3 bases and 1 base, with 12 bases remaining between them. The CDR3 reads CASSHGPGQNTEAFF. The CDR3 region has the DNA TGTGCCAGCAGCCACGGTCCGGGACAGAACACTGAAGCTTTCTTT.

The chain joins TRBV11-2 to TRBJ2-2; TRBD1 matches at 9 bases. The CDR3 loop spans 14 amino acids. J was trimmed by 7 bases and V by 5 bases; bases with no gene match: 5. Germline CDR1 is SGHAT and CDR2 is FQNNGV. In nucleotides, the CDR3 is TGTGCCAGCAGCCTAGGACAGGGGAGCGGGGAGCTGTTTTTT. Translated: CASSLGQGSGELFF.

The chain has TRBV9 and TRBJ2-3; D is unresolved. Germline V lookup: CDR1 SGDLS, CDR2 YYNGEE. The CDR3 spans 20 residues. V dropped 0 bases and J dropped 1 base, with 24 bases sitting between them. The CDR3 sequence: CASSVGGVGSVGSRTDTQYF. The CDR3 DNA reads as TGTGCCAGCAGCGTAGGAGGTGTTGGGTCGGTCGGCAGTCGCACAGATACGCAGTATTTT. Full variable domain (rest looked up from reference TRBV9 and TRBJ2-3): DSGVTQTPKHLITATGQRVTLRCSPRSGDLSVYWYQQSLDQGLQFLIQYYNGEERAKGNILERFSAQQFPDLHSELNLSSLELGDSALYFCASSVGGVGSVGSRTDTQYFGPGTRLTVL.

For the CDR3, the DNA is TGCAGCGTTGAGAATAGGGCAAGGGGCTATGGCTACACCTTC. This gives the protein CSVENRARGYGYTF. The genes are TRBV29-1 and TRBJ1-2; a possible D gene is TRBD1 (5 bases). CDR1 and CDR2 from the germline V gene are SQVTM and ANQGSEA. The CDR3 loop spans 14 amino acids. Trimming stripped 3 bases from V and 4 bases from J, with 15 bases between.

This chain joins TRBV21-1 and TRBJ1-5. TRBV21-1 is a recognized pseudogene. The CDR3 has 19 residues. CDR3 sequence (DNA): TGTGCCAGCACCTTAAGGGCTCTCGGGGCAGGAGGGCTTAATCAGCCCCAGCATTTT. It yields the protein CASTLRALGAGGLNQPQHF.

The chain couples TRBV25-1 to TRBJ2-3; 7 positions match TRBD2. Unmatched junction bases numbered 6, after V lost 4 bases and J lost 2 bases. The germline gives CDR1 MGHDK, CDR2 SYGVNS. The CDR3 is 15 amino acids. The chain's CDR3 is CASSGSSGPTDTQYF. The CDR3 coding sequence is TGTGCCAGCAGTGGATCTAGCGGCCCCACAGATACGCAGTATTTT.

The chain carries TRBV6-1 and TRBJ1-5, with TRBD1 matching 7 bases. This CDR3 contains 14 residues. The junction had 8 bases not matched to a gene; V was cut back by 6 bases and J by 6 bases. Germline CDR1 and CDR2: MNHNS and SASEGT. The chain's CDR3 is CASRIGGGPQPQHF. The CDR3 DNA is TGTGCCAGCAGAATCGGAGGGGGCCCTCAGCCCCAGCATTTT.

This clone showed up just once. J is TRBJ2-5 and V is TRBV6-1; D possibly corresponds to TRBD2 (6 bases). Trimming cost V 1 base and J 4 bases, with 13 bases left between them. CDR3 length: 15 residues. Germline values: CDR1 MNHNS, CDR2 SASEGT. The CDR3 reads CASSEVVREAETQYF. CDR3 nucleotide sequence: TGTGCCAGCAGTGAAGTTGTAAGGGAGGCAGAGACCCAGTACTTC.

The V and J genes are TRBV19 and TRBJ1-2; TRBD1 matches at 11 bases. The CDR3 is 14 residues long. The germline V gene encodes CDR1 LNHDA and CDR2 SQIVND (reference sequence). The J segment lost 0 bases and the V segment lost 6 bases, leaving 0 bases of the junction unmatched. CDR3 amino acids: CASRGQGANYGYTF. The CDR3 DNA reads as TGTGCCAGTAGGGGACAGGGGGCTAACTATGGCTACACCTTC.

This clone was observed a handful of times. The V call is TRBV5-4, the J call TRBJ2-1, with 9 positions matching TRBD2. J lost 5 bases, V lost 4 bases, and 10 bases had no gene match. The germline V gene has CDR1 SGHNT and CDR2 YYREEE (reference sequence). The CDR3 consists of 16 residues. For the CDR3, the DNA is TGTGCCAGCAGCGTTGGAGCGGGGGGCCTTAACAATGAGCAGTTCTTC. It specifies CASSVGAGGLNNEQFF.